This T cell receptor (beta chain) was documented in a study of T cell responses to AZD1222 COVID-19 vaccine. Here immunoSEQ multiplex PCR was the method, and the copy in TCRdb shows in-frame clones only, minus some. This table has 180,000 or so clones, about 92% appearing once. This clone has only a few counts. Its antigen is unknown. Broader study findings: Just a handful of AZD1222 recipients were seropositive at baseline. It should be noted that donors were predominantly white British and more often female, and clonal diversity was possibly underestimated. Samples come after the peak T cell response, not at day 14.

The V end was cut by 7 bases, the J end by 5 bases, with 20 bases between. This CDR3 contains 15 residues. Germline values: CDR1 SNHLY, CDR2 FYNNEI. V and J are TRBV2 and TRBJ1-1, with no clear D. The material was peripheral blood, obtained on day 0 of AZD1222 vaccination. The clonotype comes from an adult in good health. CDR3 in amino acids: CASTRSGVSNTEAFF. The CDR3 region has the DNA TGTGCCAGCACCCGAAGTGGGGTTTCCAATACTGAAGCTTTCTTT.